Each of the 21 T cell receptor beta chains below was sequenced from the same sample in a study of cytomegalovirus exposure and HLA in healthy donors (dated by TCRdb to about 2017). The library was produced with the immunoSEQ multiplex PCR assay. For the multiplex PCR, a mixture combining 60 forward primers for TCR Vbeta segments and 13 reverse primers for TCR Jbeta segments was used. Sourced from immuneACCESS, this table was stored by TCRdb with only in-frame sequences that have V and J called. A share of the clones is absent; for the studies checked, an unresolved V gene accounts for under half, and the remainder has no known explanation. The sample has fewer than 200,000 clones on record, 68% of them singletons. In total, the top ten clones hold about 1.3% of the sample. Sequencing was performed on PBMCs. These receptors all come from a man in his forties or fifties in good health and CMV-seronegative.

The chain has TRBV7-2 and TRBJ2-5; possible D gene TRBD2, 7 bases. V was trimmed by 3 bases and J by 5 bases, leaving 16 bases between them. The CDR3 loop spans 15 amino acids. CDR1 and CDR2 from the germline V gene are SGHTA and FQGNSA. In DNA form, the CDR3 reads TGTGCCAGCAGCTTGGGGGGGGCTAGCGATGAGACCCAGTACTTC. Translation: CASSLGGASDETQYF. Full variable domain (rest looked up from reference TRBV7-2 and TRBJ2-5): GAGVSQSPSNKVTEKGKDVELRCDPISGHTALYWYRQSLGQGLEFLIYFQGNSAPDKSGLPSDRFSAERTGGSVSTLTIQRTQQEDSAVYLCASSLGGASDETQYFGPGTRLLVL.

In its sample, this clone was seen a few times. CDR3 residues: CASSRDPTNEKLFF. DNA of the CDR3: TGTGCCAGCAGCCGGGATCCAACTAATGAAAAACTGTTTTTT. The chain couples TRBV6-6 to TRBJ1-4; the D is unclear. The CDR3 runs 14 residues. The germline CDR1 and CDR2 sequences are MNHNY and SVGAGI (reference sequence). Trimming left V 6 bases short and J 0 bases short, with 8 bases between.

The CDR3 sequence: CASSTQTGGLEKLFF. The CDR3 nucleotides read TGTGCCAGCAGCACCCAGACAGGGGGCCTGGAAAAACTGTTTTTT. This chain uses TRBV7-2 with TRBJ1-4, with 10 bases lining up with TRBD1. This CDR3 has 15 amino acids. Germline V gene data show CDR1 as SGHTA and CDR2 as FQGNSA. The J segment lost 8 bases and the V segment lost 5 bases, leaving 8 bases of the junction unmatched. The whole variable domain, filled in from reference TRBV7-2 and TRBJ1-4, reads GAGVSQSPSNKVTEKGKDVELRCDPISGHTALYWYRQSLGQGLEFLIYFQGNSAPDKSGLPSDRFSAERTGGSVSTLTIQRTQQEDSAVYLCASSTQTGGLEKLFFGSGTQLSVL.

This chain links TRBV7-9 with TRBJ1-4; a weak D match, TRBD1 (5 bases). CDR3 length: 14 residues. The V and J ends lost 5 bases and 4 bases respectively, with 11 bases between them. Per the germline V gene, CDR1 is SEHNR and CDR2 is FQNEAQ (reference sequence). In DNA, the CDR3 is TGTGCCAGCAGCCCAGGGAGGCTTAATGAAAAACTGTTTTTT. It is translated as CASSPGRLNEKLFF.

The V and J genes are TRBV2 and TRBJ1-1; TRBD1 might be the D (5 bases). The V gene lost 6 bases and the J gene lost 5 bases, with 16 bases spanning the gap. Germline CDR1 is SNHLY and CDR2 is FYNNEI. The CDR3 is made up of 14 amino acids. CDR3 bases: TGTGCCAGCAGGGAGATACAGCGGGGGACTGAAGCTTTCTTT. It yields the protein CASREIQRGTEAFF. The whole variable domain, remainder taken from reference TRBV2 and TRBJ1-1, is EPEVTQTPSHQVTQMGQEVILRCVPISNHLYFYWYRQILGQKVEFLVSFYNNEISEKSEIFDDQFSVERPDGSNFTLKIRSTKLEDSAMYFCASREIQRGTEAFFGQGTRLTVV.

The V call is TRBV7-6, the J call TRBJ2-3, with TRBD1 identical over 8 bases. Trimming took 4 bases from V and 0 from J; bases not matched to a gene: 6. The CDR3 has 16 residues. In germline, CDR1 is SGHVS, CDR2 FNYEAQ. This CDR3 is CASSSRDRPSTDTQYF. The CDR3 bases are TGTGCCAGCAGCTCTAGGGACAGGCCTAGCACAGATACGCAGTATTTT.

The CDR3 loop reads CASSPQWDRGTEAFF. The CDR3 coding sequence is TGTGCCAGCAGCCCTCAATGGGACAGGGGCACTGAAGCTTTCTTT. J is TRBJ1-1 and V is TRBV6-5; 10 bases match TRBD1. CDR1 is MNHEY, CDR2 SVGAGI, per germline. The CDR3 consists of 15 residues. The ends lost 6 bases at V and 4 bases at J; junction bases unmatched: 8.

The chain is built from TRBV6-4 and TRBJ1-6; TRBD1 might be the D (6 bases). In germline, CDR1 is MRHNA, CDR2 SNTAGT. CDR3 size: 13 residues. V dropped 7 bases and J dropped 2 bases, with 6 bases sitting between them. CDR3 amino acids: CASKGAYNSPLHF. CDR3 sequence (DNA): TGTGCCAGCAAGGGGGCCTATAATTCACCCCTCCACTTT.

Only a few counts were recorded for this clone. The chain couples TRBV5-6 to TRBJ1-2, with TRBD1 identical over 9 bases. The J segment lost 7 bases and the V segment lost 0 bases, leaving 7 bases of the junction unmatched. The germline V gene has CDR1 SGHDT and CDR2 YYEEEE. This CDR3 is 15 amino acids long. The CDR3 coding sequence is TGTGCCAGCAGCTTGGGGACAGGGGCGGTCAGTGGCTACACCTTC. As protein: CASSLGTGAVSGYTF. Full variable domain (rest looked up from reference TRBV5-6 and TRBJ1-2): DAGVTQSPTHLIKTRGQQVTLRCSPKSGHDTVSWYQQALGQGPQFIFQYYEEEERQRGNFPDRFSGHQFPNYSSELNVNALLLGDSALYLCASSLGTGAVSGYTFGSGTRLTVV.

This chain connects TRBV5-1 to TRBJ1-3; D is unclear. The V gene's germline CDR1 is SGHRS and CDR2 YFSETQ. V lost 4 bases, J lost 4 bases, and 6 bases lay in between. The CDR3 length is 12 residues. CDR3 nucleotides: TGCGCCAGCAGCGAGGGCGGAAACACCATATATTTT. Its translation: CASSEGGNTIYF.

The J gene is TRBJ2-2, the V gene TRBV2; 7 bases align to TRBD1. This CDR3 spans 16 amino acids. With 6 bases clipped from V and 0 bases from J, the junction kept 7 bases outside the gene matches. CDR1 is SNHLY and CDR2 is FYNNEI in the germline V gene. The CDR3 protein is CASRAGQATNTGELFF. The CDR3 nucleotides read TGTGCCAGCAGGGCCGGACAGGCAACGAACACCGGGGAGCTGTTTTTT. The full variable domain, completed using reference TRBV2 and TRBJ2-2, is EPEVTQTPSHQVTQMGQEVILRCVPISNHLYFYWYRQILGQKVEFLVSFYNNEISEKSEIFDDQFSVERPDGSNFTLKIRSTKLEDSAMYFCASRAGQATNTGELFFGEGSRLTVL.

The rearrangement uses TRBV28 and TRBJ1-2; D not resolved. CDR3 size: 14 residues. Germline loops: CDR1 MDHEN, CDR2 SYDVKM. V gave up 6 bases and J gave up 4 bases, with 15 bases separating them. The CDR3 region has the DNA TGTGCCAGCAGCCTGTCGGGTCTCCTCTATGGCTACACCTTC. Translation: CASSLSGLLYGYTF.

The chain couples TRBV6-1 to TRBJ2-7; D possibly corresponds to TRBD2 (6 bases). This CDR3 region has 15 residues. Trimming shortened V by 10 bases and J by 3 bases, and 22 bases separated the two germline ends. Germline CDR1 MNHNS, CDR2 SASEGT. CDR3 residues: CATSNPDWGDYEQYF. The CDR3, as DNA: TGTGCCACCTCAAACCCGGACTGGGGGGACTACGAGCAGTACTTC.

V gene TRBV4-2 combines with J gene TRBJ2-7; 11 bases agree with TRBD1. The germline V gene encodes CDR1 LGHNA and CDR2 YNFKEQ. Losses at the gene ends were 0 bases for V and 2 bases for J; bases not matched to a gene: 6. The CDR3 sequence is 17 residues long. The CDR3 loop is CASSQDHPGQGAYEQYF. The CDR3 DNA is TGTGCCAGCAGCCAAGATCATCCGGGACAGGGGGCCTACGAGCAGTACTTC.

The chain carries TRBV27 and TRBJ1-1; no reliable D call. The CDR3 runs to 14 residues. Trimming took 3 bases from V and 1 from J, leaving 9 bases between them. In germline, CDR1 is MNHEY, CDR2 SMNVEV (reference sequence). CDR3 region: CASSFHGRNTEAFF. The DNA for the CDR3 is TGTGCCAGCAGTTTTCATGGGCGGAACACTGAAGCTTTCTTT.

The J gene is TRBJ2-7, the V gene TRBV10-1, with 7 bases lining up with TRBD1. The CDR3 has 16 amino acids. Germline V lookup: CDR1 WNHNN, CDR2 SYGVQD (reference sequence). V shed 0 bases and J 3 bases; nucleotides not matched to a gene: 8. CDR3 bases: TGCGCCAGCAGTGAGTCGCGGGCATCAGGGGGCTACGAGCAGTACTTC. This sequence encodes CASSESRASGGYEQYF.

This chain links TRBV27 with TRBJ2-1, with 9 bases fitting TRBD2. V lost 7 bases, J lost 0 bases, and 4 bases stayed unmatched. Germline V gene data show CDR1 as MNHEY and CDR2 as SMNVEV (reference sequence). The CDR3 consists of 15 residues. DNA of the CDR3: TGTGCCAGCACCCGCGGGGGGGCCTCCTACAATGAGCAGTTCTTC. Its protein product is CASTRGGASYNEQFF.

The CDR3, as DNA: TGCGCCAGTGCCGGACAGGGGAAAAACATTCAGTACTTC. It translates to CASAGQGKNIQYF. The chain recombines TRBV5-1 with TRBJ2-4, with 9 bases fitting TRBD1. From germline, CDR1 is SGHRS and CDR2 YFSETQ. This CDR3 comprises 13 residues. The J segment lost 4 bases and the V segment lost 8 bases, leaving 4 bases of the junction unmatched.

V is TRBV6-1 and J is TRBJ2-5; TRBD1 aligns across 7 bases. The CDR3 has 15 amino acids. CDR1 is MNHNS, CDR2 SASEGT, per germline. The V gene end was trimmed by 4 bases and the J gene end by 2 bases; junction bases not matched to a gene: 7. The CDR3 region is CASSGPQGLQETQYF. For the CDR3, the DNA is TGTGCCAGCAGTGGCCCACAGGGGCTTCAAGAGACCCAGTACTTC.

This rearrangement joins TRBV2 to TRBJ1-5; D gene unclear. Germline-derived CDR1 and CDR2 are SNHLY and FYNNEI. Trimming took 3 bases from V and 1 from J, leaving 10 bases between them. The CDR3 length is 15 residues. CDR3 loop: CASSDSGRSNQPQHF. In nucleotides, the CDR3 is TGTGCCAGCAGTGATAGCGGTAGGAGCAATCAGCCCCAGCATTTT.

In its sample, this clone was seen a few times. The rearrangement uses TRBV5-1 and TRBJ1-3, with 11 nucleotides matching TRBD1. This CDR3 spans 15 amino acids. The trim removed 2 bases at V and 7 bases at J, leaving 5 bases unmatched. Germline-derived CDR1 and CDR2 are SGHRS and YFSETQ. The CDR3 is CASSLLDRGPNTIYF. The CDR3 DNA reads TGCGCCAGCAGCTTATTGGACAGGGGGCCCAACACCATATATTTT. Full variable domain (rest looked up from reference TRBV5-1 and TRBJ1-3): KAGVTQTPRYLIKTRGQQVTLSCSPISGHRSVSWYQQTPGQGLQFLFEYFSETQRNKGNFPGRFSGRQFSNSRSEMNVSTLELGDSALYLCASSLLDRGPNTIYFGEGSWLTVV.